This T cell receptor (beta chain) came from a study of blood T cell repertoires in COVID-19 (dated by TCRdb to about 2020). At the level of the whole study: Collaborator samples came from the United States, Italy and Spain and covered acute and convalescent phases of COVID-19. The material from the prospective study consisted of cDNA or gDNA derived from T cells, B-cell-depleted T cells, or PBMCs. Subjects who had been exposed to COVID-19, were actively infected with it, or had recovered from it provided the deeply sampled blood TCRbeta repertoires that made up the dataset. The repertoires were released in a freely available public database intended as a resource for research on the immune response to SARS-CoV-2. Samples were obtained from the ongoing ImmuneRACE study (first 160 participants) and from some 1,200 subjects provided by 6 global collaborators. Nearly every sample came with metadata listing a de-identified subject ID, COVID-19 status, age in years and sex. HLA class I and class II types, where available, came from metadata supplied by the sample provider rather than from assay-based typing.

This clone was detected only a few times. Its cognate antigen has yet to be identified. One base away there is no much larger clone; base qualities are not given. The germline V gene (reference sequence) sets CDR1 to SEHNR and CDR2 to FQNEAQ. V and J are trimmed by 1 base and 5 bases, and the gene matches miss 7 bases of the junction. The CDR3 runs 17 amino acids, cysteine and phenylalanine included. Of all the DNA, just the CDR3 is kept, 51 bases in frame from base 1. Each collaborating institution followed its own protocols to collect whole blood in K2EDTA tubes. For TCRbeta analysis, collaborator samples were shipped as frozen whole blood, as isolated PBMCs, or as DNA extracted from either sample type. TCRbeta CDR3 regions were amplified from genomic DNA by means of the immunoSEQ Assay, a bias-controlled multiplex PCR. In the paper's pipeline: Within the assay, amplification of reference gene primers was used to estimate how many nucleated cells each sample contained. Sequence reads were collapsed and filtered to measure the absolute abundance of every unique TCRbeta CDR3 rearrangement. For each sample, productive Simpson clonality was calculated by taking the square root of Simpson's diversity index across productive rearrangements. TCRdb's version of the immuneACCESS table is confined to in-frame rearrangements and falls short of the full clone set. An unresolved V gene accounts for under half of the shortfall where checked; the remainder is of unknown origin. V, J and clone size derive from that table, while D and trimming were established from the DNA sequence. The sample includes 40,000 to 50,000 clones, with about nine tenths observed a single time. Roughly 15% of the sample lies in the top ten.

On the study overall, not on this receptor specifically: The amount of clinical and demographic metadata varied by source and participant and was provided uncurated.

Source material: peripheral blood. Recombination joined TRBV7-9 with TRBJ2-5, with 13 junctional bases fitting TRBD2. This sequence was found in a human donor in a cohort sampled during active COVID-19. DNA sequence: TGTGCCAGCAGCTTAGGCGGACTAGCGGGAGTTAGGGAGACCCAGTACTTC. This sequence encodes CASSLGGLAGVRETQYF.